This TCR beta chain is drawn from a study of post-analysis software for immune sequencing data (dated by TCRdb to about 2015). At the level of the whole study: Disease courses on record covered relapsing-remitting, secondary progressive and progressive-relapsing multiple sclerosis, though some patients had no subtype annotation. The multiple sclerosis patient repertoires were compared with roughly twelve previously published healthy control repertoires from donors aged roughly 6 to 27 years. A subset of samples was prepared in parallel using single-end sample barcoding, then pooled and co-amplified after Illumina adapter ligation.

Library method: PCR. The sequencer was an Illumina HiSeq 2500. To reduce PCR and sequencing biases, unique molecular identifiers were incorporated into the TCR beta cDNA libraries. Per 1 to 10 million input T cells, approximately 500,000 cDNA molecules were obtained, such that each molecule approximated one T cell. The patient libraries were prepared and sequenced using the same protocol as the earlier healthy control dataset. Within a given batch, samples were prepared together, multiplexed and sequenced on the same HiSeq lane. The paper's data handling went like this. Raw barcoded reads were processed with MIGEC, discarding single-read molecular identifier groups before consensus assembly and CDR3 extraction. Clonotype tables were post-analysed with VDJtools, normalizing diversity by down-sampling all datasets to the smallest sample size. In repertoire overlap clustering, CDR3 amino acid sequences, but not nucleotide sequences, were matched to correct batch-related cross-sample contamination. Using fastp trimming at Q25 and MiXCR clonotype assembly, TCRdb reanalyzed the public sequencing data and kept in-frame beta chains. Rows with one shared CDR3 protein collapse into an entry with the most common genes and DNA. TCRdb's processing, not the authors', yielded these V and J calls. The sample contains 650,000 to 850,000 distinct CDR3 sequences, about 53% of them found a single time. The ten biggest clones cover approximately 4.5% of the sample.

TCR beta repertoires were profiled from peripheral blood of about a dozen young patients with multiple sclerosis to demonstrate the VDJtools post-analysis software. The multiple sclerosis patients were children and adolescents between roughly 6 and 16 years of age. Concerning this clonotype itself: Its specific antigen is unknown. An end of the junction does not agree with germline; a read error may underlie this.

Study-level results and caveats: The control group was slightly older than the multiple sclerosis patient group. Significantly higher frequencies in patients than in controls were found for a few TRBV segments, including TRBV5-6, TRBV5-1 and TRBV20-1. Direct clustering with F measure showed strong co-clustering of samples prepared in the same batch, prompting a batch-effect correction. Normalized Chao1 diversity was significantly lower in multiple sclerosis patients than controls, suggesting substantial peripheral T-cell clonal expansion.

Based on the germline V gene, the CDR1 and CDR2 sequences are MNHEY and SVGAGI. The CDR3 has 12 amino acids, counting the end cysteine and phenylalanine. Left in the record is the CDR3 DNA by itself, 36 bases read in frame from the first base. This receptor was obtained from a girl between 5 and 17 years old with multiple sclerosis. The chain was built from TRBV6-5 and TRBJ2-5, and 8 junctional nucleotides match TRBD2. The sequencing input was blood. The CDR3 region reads CAGSYLAGKQYF. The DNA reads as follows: TGTGCCGGCAGTTACCTAGCGGGCAAGCAGTACTTC.